Listed here are 8 T cell receptor beta chains from one sample, sequenced in a study of blood T cell repertoires in COVID-19. TCRdb keeps only in-frame clones here, not all; method: immunoSEQ multiplex PCR. This repertoire shows about 130,000 clones, about 76% found once; its top ten account for more than 15%. Sequencing was performed on peripheral blood. These receptors all stem from a man older than 75 with acute or convalescent COVID-19.

The chain carries TRBV21-1 and TRBJ2-7; the tabulated D call, TRBD1, remains unverified against the DNA. TRBV21-1 is a pseudogene locus. The CDR3 sequence is 15 residues long. CDR3 amino acids: CASTPLCRSSYEQYF. The CDR3 nucleotides are TGTGCCAGCACCCCCCTATGCAGGTCTTCCTACGAGCAGTACTTC.

The rearrangement uses TRBV11-2 and TRBJ2-5; D remains unclear. Germline V gene data show CDR1 as SGHAT and CDR2 as FQNNGV. V lost 3 bases and J lost 5, with 10 bases in between. This CDR3 is built from 13 residues. The CDR3 sequence: CASSFEPEETQYF. The CDR3 DNA follows: TGTGCCAGCAGCTTCGAACCGGAGGAGACCCAGTACTTC.

This chain joins TRBV3-1 (or the pseudogene TRBV3-2) and TRBJ2-5, with D tentatively TRBD2 (5 bases). The germline CDR1 and CDR2 sequences are LGHDT and YNNKEL (reference sequence). The V end was cut by 1 base, the J end by 2 bases, with 8 bases between. CDR3 length: 14 residues. The CDR3 nucleotides read TGTGCCAGCAGCCAAGTGACGGGACAAGAGACCCAGTACTTC. Protein product: CASSQVTGQETQYF.

The chain carries TRBV6-5 and TRBJ1-2, with D perhaps TRBD1 (6 bases). Germline lookup yields CDR1 MNHEY and CDR2 SVGAGI. This CDR3 region has 15 residues. Trimming pared 5 bases from V and 3 bases from J, leaving 16 bases between. The CDR3 bases are TGTGCCAGCAGTCGTACCACAGGGAGAGACTATGGCTACACCTTC. It specifies CASSRTTGRDYGYTF.

This clone was picked up one time. This chain connects TRBV5-6 to TRBJ1-2; tentative D call: TRBD1 (6 bases). Germline CDR1 and CDR2: SGHDT and YYEEEE. There are 14 residues in the CDR3. V lost 6 bases and J 5 bases, leaving 17 bases between the germline ends. The CDR3 coding sequence is TGTGCCAGCAATCGGATAGGGGGTGAATATGGCTACACCTTC. Translation gives CASNRIGGEYGYTF.

The V gene is TRBV6-5, the J gene TRBJ1-6, with TRBD1 as a possible D gene (6 bases). The CDR3 consists of 14 residues. Trimming removed 4 bases at V and 9 bases at J, with 13 bases between. Germline CDR1 MNHEY, CDR2 SVGAGI. CDR3 nucleotide sequence: TGTGCCAGCAGTTTACAGGGAATGGGTTCACCCCTCCACTTT. Protein: CASSLQGMGSPLHF.

V and J are TRBV6-2 or TRBV6-3 and TRBJ2-7; the match to TRBD1 covers 7 bases. CDR3 length equals 15 residues. Losses at the gene ends were 4 bases for V and 0 bases for J; bases not matched to a gene: 6. Germline V gene lookup returns CDR1 MNHEY and CDR2 SVGEGT. In DNA, the CDR3 is TGTGCCAGCAGTTCACCGGGACAGAGCTCCTACGAGCAGTACTTC. This translates into CASSSPGQSSYEQYF.

This clone was detected ten times or more. The V and J genes are TRBV5-1 and TRBJ2-4; tentative D call: TRBD2 (6 bases). Germline V lookup: CDR1 SGHRS, CDR2 YFSETQ. This CDR3 contains 14 residues. Trimming removed 4 bases from V and 8 bases from J, with 16 bases in between. This CDR3 reads CASSPPGVADIQYF. The CDR3 nucleotides are TGCGCCAGCAGCCCGCCGGGGGTCGCAGACATTCAGTACTTC.